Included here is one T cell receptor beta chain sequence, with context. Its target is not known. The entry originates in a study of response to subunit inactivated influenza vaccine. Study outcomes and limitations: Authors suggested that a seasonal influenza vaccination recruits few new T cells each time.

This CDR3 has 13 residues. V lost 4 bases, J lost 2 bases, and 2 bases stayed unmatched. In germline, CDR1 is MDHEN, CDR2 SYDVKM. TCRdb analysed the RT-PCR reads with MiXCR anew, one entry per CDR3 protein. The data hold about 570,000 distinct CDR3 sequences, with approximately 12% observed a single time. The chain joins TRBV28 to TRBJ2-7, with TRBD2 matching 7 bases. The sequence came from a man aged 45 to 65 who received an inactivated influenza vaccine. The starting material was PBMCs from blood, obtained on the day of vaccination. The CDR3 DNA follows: TGTGCCAGCAGTTGGGGAGGGCCCTACGAGCAGTACTTC. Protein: CASSWGGPYEQYF.